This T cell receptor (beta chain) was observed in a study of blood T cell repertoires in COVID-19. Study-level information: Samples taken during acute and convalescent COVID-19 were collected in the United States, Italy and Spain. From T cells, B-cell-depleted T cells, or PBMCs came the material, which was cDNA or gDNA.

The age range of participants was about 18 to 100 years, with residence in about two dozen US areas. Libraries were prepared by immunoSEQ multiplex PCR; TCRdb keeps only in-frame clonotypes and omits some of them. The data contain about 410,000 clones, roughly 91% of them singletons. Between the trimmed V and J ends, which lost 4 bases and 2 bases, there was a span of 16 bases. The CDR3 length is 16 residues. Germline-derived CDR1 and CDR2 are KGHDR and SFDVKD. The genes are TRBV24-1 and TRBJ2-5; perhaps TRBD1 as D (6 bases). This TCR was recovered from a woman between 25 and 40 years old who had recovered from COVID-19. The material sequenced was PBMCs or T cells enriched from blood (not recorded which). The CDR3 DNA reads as TGTGCCACCAGTGACCCTCGGGACACGACACAAGAGACCCAGTACTTC. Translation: CATSDPRDTTQETQYF.